This T cell receptor beta chain was captured in a study of T cells after yellow fever vaccination. At the level of the study: In the case of low-cell-number fractions, SMART-Seq v4 Ultra Low Input was used for preparation. The study, taken as a whole, reports: A limited proportion of clonotypes was detected within both the CD4 and CD8 compartments.

V lost 3 bases, J lost 0 bases, and 12 bases lay in between. The CDR3 has 16 residues. This clonotype has at least ten counts. What it recognizes is unknown. TCRdb called the 5' RACE reads again in MiXCR, with one record for every CDR3 protein. The sample yields 400,000 to 450,000 distinct CDR3 sequences, around 19% seen once. The chain has TRBV12-3 or TRBV12-4 and TRBJ1-5; possible D gene TRBD1, 6 bases. The input for sequencing was PBMCs, taken before the yellow fever booster vaccination. The clonotype comes from a young man who received the YFV17D yellow fever vaccine. CDR3 sequence reads: CASSFRGGHSNQPQHF. CDR3 in DNA: TGTGCCAGCAGTTTTAGGGGGGGGCATAGCAATCAGCCCCAGCATTTT.